What follows is one T cell receptor (beta chain) and its context. Its antigen is still unknown. The data were taken from a study of CD8+ T cells in alopecia areata. Study background: Patients received oral tofacitinib, 5 to 10 mg twice daily, for moderate-to-severe alopecia areata. Percentage of affected scalp area was the basis on which treated patients' severity was scored.

General observations from the study: Tofacitinib significantly reduced both scalp clonality and expanded CD8+ clones among the top 100.

Extracted RNA was reverse transcribed into cDNA, the sequencing template. Measured with immunoSEQ multiplex PCR; TCRdb has only the in-frame clones, and not every one. The sample consists of about 290,000 clones, 58% of them appearing once. Treatment of the sample: oral pan-JAK inhibitor, 5-10 mg twice daily. Alopecia areata patients provided lesional scalp punch biopsies and peripheral blood, both collected for the study. This CDR3 region has 15 residues. Germline CDR1 SEHNR, CDR2 FQNEAQ (reference sequence). V lost 6 bases, J lost 7 bases, and 18 bases lay in between. This TCR was recovered from a human donor with alopecia areata. This rearrangement joins TRBV7-9 to TRBJ1-4; D call uncertain. Sequencing was performed on CD4+ T cells sorted from blood, taken at week 24, from a patient treated with tofacitinib. CDR3: CASSLDAGWVEKLFF. The CDR3 DNA reads as TGTGCCAGCAGTCTTGACGCTGGCTGGGTTGAAAAACTGTTTTTT.